The clone carrying this TCR beta chain occurred a few times. Its specificity is not known. The sample comes from a study of early T cells in non-severe SARS-CoV-2 infection. Study as a whole: With bulk RNA from unsorted whole blood as input, sequencing yielded unpaired chains. Whole-study findings and limits: Using VDJdb, the matching emphasized anti-spike CD8 responses while missing private and CD4 specificities.

Individual cDNA molecules received unique molecular identifiers. In TCRdb, the 5' RACE reads were re-called with MiXCR into one record per CDR3 protein. The table has 45,000 to 55,000 distinct CDR3 sequences, less than 15% seen once. CDR3 length: 13 amino acids. Germline V gene sequence: CDR1 LGHNA, CDR2 YNFKEQ. V shed 11 bases and J 6 bases; nucleotides not matched to a gene: 9. The chain employs TRBV4-2 and TRBJ2-3; 9 positions match TRBD1. The source of this sequence is an adult who was a healthcare worker with PCR-confirmed SARS-CoV-2 infection or an uninfected control (not recorded which). The sequenced material came from whole blood. CDR3 nucleotides: TGTGCCGCGCGGGACAGGGCCCGGGATACGCAGTATTTT. As protein: CAARDRARDTQYF.